This T cell receptor (beta chain) appears in the sequencing data of a study of cytomegalovirus exposure and HLA in healthy donors. The V gene's germline CDR1 is LNHDA and CDR2 SQIVND (reference sequence). Losses at the gene ends were 7 bases for V and 5 bases for J; bases not matched to a gene: 11. This CDR3 comprises 15 residues. On this clone: What it binds is unknown.

The PCR ran on 60 Vbeta and 13 Jbeta primers. Repertoires were generated with immunoSEQ multiplex PCR, while TCRdb's copy carries only in-frame clones and drops some. The sample carries more than 50,000 clones, 72% recorded once. Study-wide points: TCR beta V- and J-gene trimming, according to a later analysis, was linked to a missense DCLRE1C variant. Most TCR sequences showed up rarely, but some public TCRs showed up in many donors.

Sample: PBMCs. The TCR comes from a woman in her 50s in good health and CMV-seropositive. The chain joins TRBV19 to TRBJ1-5, with 7 nucleotides matching TRBD1. The CDR3, as DNA: TGTGCCAGTACCCCGCCGGGACAGCTACATCAGCCCCAGCATTTT. This gives the protein CASTPPGQLHQPQHF.